The 5 T cell receptor beta chains below come from one sample, sequenced in a study of shared clonotypes between healthy human individuals. Clones were read by immunoSEQ multiplex PCR, and TCRdb kept only the in-frame ones, dropping some. The table lists about 330,000 clones, around nine tenths of them singletons. The sample comprised memory CD8+ T cells sorted from blood. The subset: CD45RO+ cells pooled with CCR7-negative TemRA cells. Receptor source: a man aged 18 to 29 in good health.

V gene TRBV10-3 combines with J gene TRBJ2-7, with a possible D match to TRBD1 (5 bases). Per germline, CDR1 ENHRY and CDR2 SYGVKD. V was trimmed by 4 bases and J by 0 bases, leaving 19 bases between them. CDR3 length: 17 residues. CDR3 bases: TGTGCCATCAGTGCCCCAGTGGGGCGGTTAAGCTCCTACGAGCAGTACTTC. Amino acids: CAISAPVGRLSSYEQYF.

To note about this clone: Other DNA variants within this sample encode the same CDR3. The chain has TRBV9 and TRBJ1-2; D is possibly TRBD1 (6 bases). CDR3 length: 14 residues. Trimming left V 0 bases short and J 3 bases short, with 9 bases between. Germline CDR1 and CDR2: SGDLS and YYNGEE. The CDR3 DNA sequence: TGTGCCAGCAGCGTAGGTTCAGGGGACTATGGCTACACCTTC. This translates into CASSVGSGDYGYTF.

The chain has TRBV25-1 and TRBJ2-7; 11 bases are a match to TRBD1. Germline CDR1 is MGHDK and CDR2 is SYGVNS. V shed 1 base and J 5 bases; nucleotides not matched to a gene: 13. The CDR3 spans 18 residues. This CDR3 reads CASSESTGQGARFDEQYF. CDR3 bases: TGTGCCAGCAGTGAATCTACCGGACAGGGGGCGCGATTTGACGAGCAGTACTTC.

V gene TRBV10-3 combines with J gene TRBJ1-1; a possible D gene is TRBD1 (5 bases). Germline V gives CDR1 ENHRY, CDR2 SYGVKD. Trimming took 0 bases from V and 0 from J, leaving 14 bases between them. CDR3 length equals 17 residues. As DNA, the CDR3 is TGTGCCATCAGTGAGTCGAGAGGGGACCCCATGAACACTGAAGCTTTCTTT. It specifies CAISESRGDPMNTEAFF.

In its sample, this clone was seen once. The chain links TRBV6-1 to TRBJ2-7; D ambiguous. This CDR3 is built from 13 residues. The germline V and J ends were trimmed by 7 bases and 2 bases, with 12 bases remaining between them. Germline V gives CDR1 MNHNS, CDR2 SASEGT. The CDR3 DNA reads TGTGCCAGCACGGCAGCCCATACCTACGAGCAGTACTTC. Encoded protein: CASTAAHTYEQYF.